The clone carrying this T cell receptor beta chain appeared a few times. The antigen is undetermined. The record originates from a study of T-cell memory formation after mild COVID-19. 5'RACE with constant-segment primers built TCRalpha and TCRbeta cDNA libraries with UMIs. TCRdb recomputed calls from the 5' RACE reads with MiXCR, one row per CDR3 protein. Among fewer than 350,000 distinct CDR3 sequences listed, under 8.5% were seen once. Notes on the study in general: Contracting CD8+ clones were enriched in EMRA, CD4+ mainly in CM and EM.

V lost 5 bases and J lost 3; bases outside the gene matches: 6. Looked up from germline, CDR1 is GTSNPN and CDR2 is SVGIG (reference sequence). CDR3 length equals 14 residues. This chain connects TRBV30 to TRBJ1-4; 7 bases fit TRBD1. Sequenced sample: PBMCs or a T cell subset sorted from them (not recorded which). The clonotype comes from a man aged 18 to 29 who had mild COVID-19 (a few samples of this study predate the infection). Cell type and time point are not known. CDR3 DNA sequence: TGTGCCTGGGCAGGGGGTCCTCCTAATGAAAAACTGTTTTTT. This codes for CAWAGGPPNEKLFF.